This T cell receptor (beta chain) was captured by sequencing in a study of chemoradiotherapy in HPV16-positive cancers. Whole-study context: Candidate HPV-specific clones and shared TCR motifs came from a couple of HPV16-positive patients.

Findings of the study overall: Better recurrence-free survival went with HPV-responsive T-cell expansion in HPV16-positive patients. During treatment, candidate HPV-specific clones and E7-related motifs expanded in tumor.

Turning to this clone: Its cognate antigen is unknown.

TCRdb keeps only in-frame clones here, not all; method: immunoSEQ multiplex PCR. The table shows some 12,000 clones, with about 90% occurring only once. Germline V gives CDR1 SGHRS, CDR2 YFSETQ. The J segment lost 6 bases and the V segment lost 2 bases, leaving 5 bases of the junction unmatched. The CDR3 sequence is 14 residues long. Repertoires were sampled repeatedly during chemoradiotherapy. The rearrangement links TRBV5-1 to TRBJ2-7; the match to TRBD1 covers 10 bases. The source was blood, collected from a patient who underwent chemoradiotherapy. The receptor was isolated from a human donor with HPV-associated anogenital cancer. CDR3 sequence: CASSFDRGRSEQYF. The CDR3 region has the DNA TGCGCCAGCAGCTTTGACAGGGGGCGAAGCGAGCAGTACTTC.